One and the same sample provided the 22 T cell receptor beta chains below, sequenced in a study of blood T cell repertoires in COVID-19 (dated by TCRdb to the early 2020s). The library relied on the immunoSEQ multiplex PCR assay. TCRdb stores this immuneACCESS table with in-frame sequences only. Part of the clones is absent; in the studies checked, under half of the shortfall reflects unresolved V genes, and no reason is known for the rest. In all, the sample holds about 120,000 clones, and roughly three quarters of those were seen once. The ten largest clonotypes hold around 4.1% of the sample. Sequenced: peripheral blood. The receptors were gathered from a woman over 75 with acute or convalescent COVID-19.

The CDR3 region is CASSVGGTNEKLFF. The DNA for the CDR3 is TGTGCCAGCAGCGTCGGGGGGACTAATGAAAAACTGTTTTTT. J is TRBJ1-4 and V is TRBV9; tentative D call: TRBD1 (5 bases). The V end was cut by 2 bases, the J end by 2 bases, with 7 bases between. Germline V gene data show CDR1 as SGDLS and CDR2 as YYNGEE. This CDR3 is built from 14 residues.

The CDR3 is CASSSLGTVAGELFF. CDR3 DNA: TGCGCCAGCAGCTCCCTTGGGACAGTAGCCGGGGAGCTGTTTTTT. V is TRBV5-1 and J is TRBJ2-2, with 7 nucleotides matching TRBD1. The CDR3 totals 15 residues. Looked up from germline, CDR1 is SGHRS and CDR2 is YFSETQ. The V gene end was trimmed by 3 bases and the J gene end by 6 bases; junction bases not matched to a gene: 8.

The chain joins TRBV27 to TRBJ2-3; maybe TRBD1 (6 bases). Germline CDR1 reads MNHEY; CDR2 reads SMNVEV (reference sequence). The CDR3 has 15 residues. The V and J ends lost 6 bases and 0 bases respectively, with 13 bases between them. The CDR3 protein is CASSLMGASTDTQYF. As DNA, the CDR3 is TGTGCCAGCAGCCTCATGGGGGCTAGCACAGATACGCAGTATTTT.

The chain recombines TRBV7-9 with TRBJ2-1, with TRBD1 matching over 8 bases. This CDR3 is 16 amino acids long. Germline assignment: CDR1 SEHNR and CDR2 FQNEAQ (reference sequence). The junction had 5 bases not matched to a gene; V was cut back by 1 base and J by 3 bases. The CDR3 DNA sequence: TGTGCCAGCAGCTTAGGCCTGACAGGGGACTACAATGAGCAGTTCTTC. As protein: CASSLGLTGDYNEQFF.

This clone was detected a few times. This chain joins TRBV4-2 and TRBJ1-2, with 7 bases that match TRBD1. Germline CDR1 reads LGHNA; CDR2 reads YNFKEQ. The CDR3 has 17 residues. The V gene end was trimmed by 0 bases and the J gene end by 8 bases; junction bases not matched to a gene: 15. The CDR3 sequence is CASSQDVGQLTRIGYTF. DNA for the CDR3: TGTGCCAGCAGCCAAGATGTGGGACAGCTCACCCGAATAGGCTACACCTTC.

In nucleotides, the CDR3 is TGTGCCAGCACCCAAACGGTCGTAAGCGGGAGGGAAGGGGAGCAGTACTTC. Protein product: CASTQTVVSGREGEQYF. The rearrangement uses TRBV5-4 and TRBJ2-7; 10 bases are shared with TRBD2. The CDR3 has 17 amino acids. Germline assignment: CDR1 SGHNT and CDR2 YYREEE (reference sequence). Unmatched junction bases numbered 19, after V lost 6 bases and J lost 7 bases.

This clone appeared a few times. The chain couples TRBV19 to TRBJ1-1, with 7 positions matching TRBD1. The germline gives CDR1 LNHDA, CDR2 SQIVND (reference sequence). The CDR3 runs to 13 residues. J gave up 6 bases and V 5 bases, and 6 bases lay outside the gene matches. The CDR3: CASSLRTGAEAFF. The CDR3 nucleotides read TGTGCCAGTAGTCTCCGGACAGGCGCTGAAGCTTTCTTT.

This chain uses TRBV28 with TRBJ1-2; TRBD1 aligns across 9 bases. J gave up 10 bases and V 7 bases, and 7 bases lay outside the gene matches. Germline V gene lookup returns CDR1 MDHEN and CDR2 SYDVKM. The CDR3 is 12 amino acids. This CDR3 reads CASKLGTGTYTF. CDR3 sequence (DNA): TGTGCCAGCAAGCTAGGGACAGGGACCTACACCTTC.

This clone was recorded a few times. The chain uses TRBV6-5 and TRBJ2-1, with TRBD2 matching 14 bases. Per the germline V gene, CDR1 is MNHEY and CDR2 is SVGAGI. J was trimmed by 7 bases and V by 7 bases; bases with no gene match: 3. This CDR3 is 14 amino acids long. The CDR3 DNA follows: TGTGCCAGCACGGGACTAGCGGGGGTTAATGAGCAGTTCTTC. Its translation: CASTGLAGVNEQFF.

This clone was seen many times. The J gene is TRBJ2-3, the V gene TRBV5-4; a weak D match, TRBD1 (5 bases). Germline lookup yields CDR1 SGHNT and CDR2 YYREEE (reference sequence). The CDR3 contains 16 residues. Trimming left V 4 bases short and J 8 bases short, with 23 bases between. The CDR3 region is CASSTPGRVVMSTQYF. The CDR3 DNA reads TGTGCCAGCAGCACCCCCGGCAGGGTGGTAATGAGTACGCAGTATTTT.

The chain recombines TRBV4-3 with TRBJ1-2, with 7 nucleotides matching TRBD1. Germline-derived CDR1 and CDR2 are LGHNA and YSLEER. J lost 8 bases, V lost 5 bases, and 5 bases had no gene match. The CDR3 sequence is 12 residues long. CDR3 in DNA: TGCGCCAGCAGCAGGGGGCTTGGGGGCTACACCTTC. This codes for CASSRGLGGYTF.

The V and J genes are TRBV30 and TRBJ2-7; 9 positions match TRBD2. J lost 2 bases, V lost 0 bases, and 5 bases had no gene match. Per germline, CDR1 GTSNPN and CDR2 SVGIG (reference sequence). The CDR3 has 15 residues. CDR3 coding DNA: TGTGCCTGGAGTGTGGGGCCTAGCGGGACCTACGAGCAGTACTTC. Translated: CAWSVGPSGTYEQYF.

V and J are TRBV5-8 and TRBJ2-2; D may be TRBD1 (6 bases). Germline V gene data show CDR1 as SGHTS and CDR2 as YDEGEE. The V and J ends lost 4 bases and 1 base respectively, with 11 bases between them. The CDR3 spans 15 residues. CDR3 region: CASSPRTVNTGELFF. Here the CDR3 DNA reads TGTGCCAGCAGCCCCCGGACAGTGAACACCGGGGAGCTGTTTTTT.

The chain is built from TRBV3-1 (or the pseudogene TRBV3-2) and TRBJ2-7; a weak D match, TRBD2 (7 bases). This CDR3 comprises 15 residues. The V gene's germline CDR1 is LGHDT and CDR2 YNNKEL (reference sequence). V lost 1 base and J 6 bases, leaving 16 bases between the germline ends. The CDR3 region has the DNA TGTGCCAGCAGCCAAGGAACAGGGACTATCTCCGAGCAGTACTTC. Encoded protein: CASSQGTGTISEQYF.

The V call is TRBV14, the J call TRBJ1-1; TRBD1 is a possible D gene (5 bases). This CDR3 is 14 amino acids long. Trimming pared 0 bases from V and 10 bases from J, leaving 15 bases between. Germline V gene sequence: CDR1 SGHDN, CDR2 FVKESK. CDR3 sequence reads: CASSQDRLGGGAFF. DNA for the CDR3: TGTGCCAGCAGCCAAGATCGTCTGGGGGGGGGAGCTTTCTTT.

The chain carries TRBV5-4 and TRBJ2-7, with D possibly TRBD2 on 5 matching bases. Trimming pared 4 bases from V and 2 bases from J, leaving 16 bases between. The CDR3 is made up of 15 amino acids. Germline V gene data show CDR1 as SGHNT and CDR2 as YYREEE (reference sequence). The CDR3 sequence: CASSPTRSPTYEQYF. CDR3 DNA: TGTGCCAGCAGCCCTACTAGGTCCCCAACCTACGAGCAGTACTTC. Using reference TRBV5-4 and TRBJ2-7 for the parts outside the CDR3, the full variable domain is ETGVTQSPTHLIKTRGQQVTLRCSSQSGHNTVSWYQQALGQGPQFIFQYYREEENGRGNFPPRFSGLQFPNYSSELNVNALELDDSALYLCASSPTRSPTYEQYFGPGTRLTVT.

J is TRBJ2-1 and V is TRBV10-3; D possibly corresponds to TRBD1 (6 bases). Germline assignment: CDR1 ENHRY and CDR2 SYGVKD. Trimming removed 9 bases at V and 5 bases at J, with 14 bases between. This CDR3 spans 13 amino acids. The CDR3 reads CAIVGTLNNEQFF. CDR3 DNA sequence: TGTGCCATAGTAGGGACACTGAACAATGAGCAGTTCTTC.

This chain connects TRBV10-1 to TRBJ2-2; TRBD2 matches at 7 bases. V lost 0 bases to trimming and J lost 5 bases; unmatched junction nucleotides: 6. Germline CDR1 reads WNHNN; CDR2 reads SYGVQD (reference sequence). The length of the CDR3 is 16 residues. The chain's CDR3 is CASSESFRGGTGELFF. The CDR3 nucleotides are TGCGCCAGCAGTGAGTCGTTCCGGGGAGGGACCGGGGAGCTGTTTTTT.

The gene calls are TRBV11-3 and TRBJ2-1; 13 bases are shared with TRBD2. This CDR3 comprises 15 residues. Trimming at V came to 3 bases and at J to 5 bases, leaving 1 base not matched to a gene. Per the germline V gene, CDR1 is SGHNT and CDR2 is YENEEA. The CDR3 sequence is CASSLGLAGNNEQFF. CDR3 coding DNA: TGTGCCAGCAGCTTGGGACTAGCGGGGAACAATGAGCAGTTCTTC.

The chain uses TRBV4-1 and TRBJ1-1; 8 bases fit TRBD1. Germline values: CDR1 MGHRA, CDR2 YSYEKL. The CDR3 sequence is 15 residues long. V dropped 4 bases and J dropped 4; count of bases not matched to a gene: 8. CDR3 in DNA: TGCGCCAGCAGCCTCCGGGACAGGTCTCTCACTGAAGCTTTCTTT. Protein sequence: CASSLRDRSLTEAFF.

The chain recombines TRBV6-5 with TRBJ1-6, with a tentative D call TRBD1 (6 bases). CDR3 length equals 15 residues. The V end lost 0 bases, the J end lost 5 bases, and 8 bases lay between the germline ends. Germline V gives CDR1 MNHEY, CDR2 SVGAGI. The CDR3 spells CASSYSSGDNSPLHF. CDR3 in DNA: TGTGCCAGCAGTTACTCGTCAGGGGATAATTCACCCCTCCACTTT.

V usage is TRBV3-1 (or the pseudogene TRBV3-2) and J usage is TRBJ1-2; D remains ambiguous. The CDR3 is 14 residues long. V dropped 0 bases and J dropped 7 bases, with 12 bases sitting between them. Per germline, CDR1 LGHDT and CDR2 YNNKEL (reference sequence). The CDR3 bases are TGTGCCAGCAGCCAAGATCAGGTCGGTGCTGGCTACACCTTC. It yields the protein CASSQDQVGAGYTF.